Listed below are T cell receptor beta chains from one sample, sequenced in a study of blood T cell repertoires in COVID-19. Sequencing was performed with immunoSEQ multiplex PCR; in TCRdb, only in-frame clones are kept and a portion is missing. The data show about 140,000 clones, approximately 80% seen once. The sample taken for sequencing was PBMCs or T cells enriched from blood (not recorded which). These receptor sequences come from a woman aged 18-29 years who had been exposed to COVID-19. CDR3s include the opening cysteine and the closing phenylalanine or tryptophan. D genes are given only for firm matches. Part of the rows lack a size; the others show once, few, many or a class for expanded clones.

CDR3aa: CASSTGDRYQPQHF
CDR3nt: TGCGCCAGCAGCACAGGGGACAGGTATCAGCCCCAGCATTTT
j_gene: TRBJ1-5
d_gene: TRBD1
abundance: NA
v_gene: TRBV5-1

CDR3aa: CASTGGDVGLDQPQHF
CDR3nt: TGTGCCAGTACTGGTGGGGATGTAGGACTCGATCAGCCCCAGCATTTT
j_gene: TRBJ1-5
d_gene: NA
abundance: NA
v_gene: TRBV19

CDR3aa: CASRQGGVTDTQYF
CDR3nt: TGTGCCAGCCGGCAAGGGGGCGTTACAGATACGCAGTATTTT
j_gene: TRBJ2-3
d_gene: TRBD1
abundance: NA
v_gene: TRBV27

CDR3aa: CASSPGTGRTGELFF
CDR3nt: TGTGCCAGCAGCCCGGGGACAGGTCGCACCGGGGAGCTGTTTTTT
j_gene: TRBJ2-2
d_gene: TRBD1
abundance: NA
v_gene: TRBV5-8

CDR3aa: CASSLAAGGDFGWDF
CDR3nt: TGTGCCAGCAGCTTAGCAGCAGGGGGCGACTTCGGGTGGGATTTC
j_gene: TRBJ2-7
d_gene: TRBD1
abundance: NA
v_gene: TRBV7-9

CDR3aa: CASSSGQGHTEAFF
CDR3nt: TGCGCCAGCAGCTCGGGACAGGGGCACACTGAAGCTTTCTTT
j_gene: TRBJ1-1
d_gene: TRBD1
abundance: few
v_gene: TRBV5-1

CDR3aa: CASSVEPGQGKNEQFF
CDR3nt: TGTGCCAGCAGCGTAGAACCGGGACAGGGTAAAAACGAGCAGTTCTTC
j_gene: TRBJ2-1
d_gene: TRBD1
abundance: NA
v_gene: TRBV9

CDR3aa: CSVVLPAENYGYTF
CDR3nt: TGCAGCGTTGTGTTACCGGCGGAAAACTATGGCTACACCTTC
j_gene: TRBJ1-2
d_gene: NA
abundance: NA
v_gene: TRBV29-1

CDR3aa: CASSYDGTGGKLFF
CDR3nt: TGTGCCAGCAGTTACGATGGGACAGGGGGCAAACTGTTTTTT
j_gene: TRBJ1-4
d_gene: TRBD1
abundance: NA
v_gene: TRBV6-5

CDR3aa: CASSRPTGAGDTQYF
CDR3nt: TGCGCCAGCAGCCGGCCAACGGGCGCGGGAGATACGCAGTATTTT
j_gene: TRBJ2-3
d_gene: NA
abundance: NA
v_gene: TRBV4-1

CDR3aa: CATSKGGLADYTDTQYF
CDR3nt: TGTGCCACCAGCAAAGGAGGACTAGCGGATTACACAGATACGCAGTATTTT
j_gene: TRBJ2-3
d_gene: TRBD2
abundance: NA
v_gene: TRBV15

CDR3aa: CASSSPPRDEQFF
CDR3nt: TGTGCCAGCAGCTCCCCCCCTCGGGATGAGCAGTTCTTC
j_gene: TRBJ2-1
d_gene: NA
abundance: NA
v_gene: TRBV7-6

CDR3aa: CASSVASGGDTQYF
CDR3nt: TGTGCCAGCAGCGTAGCTTCAGGAGGGGATACGCAGTATTTT
j_gene: TRBJ2-3
d_gene: NA
abundance: NA
v_gene: TRBV9

CDR3aa: CASSEAGGDQPQHF
CDR3nt: TGTGCCAGCAGTGAGGCAGGGGGCGATCAGCCCCAGCATTTT
j_gene: TRBJ1-5
d_gene: TRBD1
abundance: NA
v_gene: TRBV6-4

CDR3aa: CASSSDRGTDTQYF
CDR3nt: TGTGCCAGCAGCTCTGACAGGGGCACAGATACGCAGTATTTT
j_gene: TRBJ2-3
d_gene: TRBD1
abundance: once
v_gene: TRBV7-2